This is a list of T cell receptor beta chains from one sample in a study of vaccination effects on CD4 cells after COVID-19. These receptors have no identified antigens. Repertoires were generated with immunoSEQ multiplex PCR, while TCRdb's copy carries only in-frame clones and drops some. The profile shows 25,000 or so clones, about 71% of them singletons. The specimen comprised CD4+ T cells from PBMCs cultured with HCoV-OC43 spike peptides, sampled before COVID-19 vaccination. These receptors all stem from a human donor who received a COVID-19 vaccine. CDR3s include the opening cysteine and the closing phenylalanine or tryptophan. D genes are given only for firm matches. Not all rows give a size; the values are once, few, many and, for expanded clones, a class.

>.|.|TRBJ2-3|TRBV7-2
TGTGCCAGCAGCTTGATGGTCTCCCCTGGCGATACGCAGTATTTT
CASSLMVSPGDTQYF
>.|TRBD1|TRBJ2-6|TRBV30
TGTGCCTGGAGTGTAAGAATGGGACAGGGGGCCTCTGGGGCCAACGTCCTGACTTTC
CAWSVRMGQGASGANVLTF
>.|TRBD1|TRBJ2-7|TRBV6-5
TGTGCCAGCAGGAAAGGACAGGGGCTTACCTACGAGCAGTACTTC
CASRKGQGLTYEQYF
>.|.|TRBJ2-1|TRBV11-2
TGTGCCACGTCTGAAACAGGGGGCTGGGGCGGGAGGGCCTTTCCGTCCCAGTTCTTC
CATSETGGWGGRAFPSQFF
>once|.|TRBJ2-5|TRBV5-1
TGCGCCAGCAGCTTGAGCGCTCGCGGGGAACACGAGACCCAGTACTTC
CASSLSARGEHETQYF
>.|.|TRBJ1-3|TRBV5-1
TGCGCCAGCACCCGGGACGGCTCTGGAAACACCATATATTTT
CASTRDGSGNTIYF
>.|.|TRBJ1-3|TRBV14
TGTGCCAGCAGCCAAGGTTCACCCAACACCATATATTTT
CASSQGSPNTIYF
>.|TRBD1|TRBJ1-6|TRBV7-2
TGTGCCAGCAGCTTGGAAGGGACAGGGGGTCTCCACTTT
CASSLEGTGGLHF
>.|.|TRBJ1-4|TRBV10-2
TGCGCCACCCAGGGGACGTCGGGTGAAAAACTGTTTTTT
CATQGTSGEKLFF
>.|TRBD1|TRBJ2-1|TRBV9
TGTGCCAGCAGCGGACGGACAGGGAGTAATGAGCAGTTCTTC
CASSGRTGSNEQFF
>once|.|TRBJ2-7|TRBV3-1/TRBV3-2
TGTGCCAGCAGCCAAGGATACGAGCAGTACTTC
CASSQGYEQYF
>.|TRBD2|TRBJ2-1|TRBV7-7
TGTGCCAGCAGCTTGACTAGCGGAAACAATGAGCAGTTCTTC
CASSLTSGNNEQFF
>.|.|TRBJ2-7|TRBV27
TGTGCCAGCGGGAGGACAGGTTCCTACGAGCAGTACTTC
CASGRTGSYEQYF
>.|TRBD1|TRBJ1-5|TRBV5-8
TGTGCCAGCGCCGGGACAGTGGGCCTTTATAGCAATCAGCCCCAGCATTTT
CASAGTVGLYSNQPQHF
>few|TRBD1|TRBJ1-6|TRBV9
TGTGCCAGCAGCGGAGGACAGGCGCGAGATTCACCCCTCCACTTT
CASSGGQARDSPLHF
>once|.|TRBJ1-1|TRBV10-2
TGCGCCAGCGCCGGGAGGGGAGCTTTCTTT
CASAGRGAFF
>few|.|TRBJ1-5|TRBV3-1/TRBV3-2
TGTGCCAGCAGCCAAGATTTGTCGGATCTTCAGCCCCAGCATTTT
CASSQDLSDLQPQHF
>.|TRBD1|TRBJ1-3|TRBV6-6
TGTGCCAGCAGTCGTCTGGGACAGGGCAGTGGAAACACCATATATTTT
CASSRLGQGSGNTIYF
>few|TRBD1|TRBJ2-3|TRBV18
TGTGCCAGCTCACCGCTCTCTGGACAGGGACTCACAGATACGCAGTATTTT
CASSPLSGQGLTDTQYF
>once|.|TRBJ1-2|TRBV4-1
TGCGCCAGCAGCCCCGATTTCGGTGGGTATGGCTACACCTTC
CASSPDFGGYGYTF
>.|.|TRBJ2-3|TRBV27
TGTGCCAGCAGTCAAAACAGAGATACGCAGTATTTT
CASSQNRDTQYF
>.|TRBD2|TRBJ2-1|TRBV11-1
TGTGCCAGCAGCTCGAATAGCGGGAGTCTCCACAATGAGCAGTTCTTC
CASSSNSGSLHNEQFF
>.|TRBD1|TRBJ1-1|TRBV19
TGTGCCAGTAGTATATCGAGACAGGGCGAAGCTTTCTTT
CASSISRQGEAFF
>.|.|TRBJ1-6|TRBV11-2
TGTGCCAGCAGCTTTACGGGGTTCAATTCACCCCTCCACTTT
CASSFTGFNSPLHF
>.|TRBD1|TRBJ1-3|TRBV7-6
TGTGCCAGCAGCAATCCGGACAGGGTCTCTGGAAACACCATATATTTT
CASSNPDRVSGNTIYF
>.|TRBD2|TRBJ2-1|TRBV27
TGTGCCAGCAGTTTAGATCTAAGGCTAGCGGATAATGAGCAGTTCTTC
CASSLDLRLADNEQFF
>.|.|TRBJ1-5|TRBV11-2
TGTGCCAGCAGCTTAGATCGGGGAGGCAATCAGCCCCAGCATTTT
CASSLDRGGNQPQHF
>few|.|TRBJ2-3|TRBV5-1
TGCGCCAGCAGCGGGGGAGGTGCTAGCACAGATACGCAGTATTTT
CASSGGGASTDTQYF
>few|TRBD1|TRBJ1-1|TRBV5-6
TGTGCCAGCCTTGGGTTAGGACAGGGCACTGAAGCTTTCTTT
CASLGLGQGTEAFF
>.|TRBD1|TRBJ1-6|TRBV2
TGTGCCAGCAGTGAGAGGGGATTGGGGACAGGGTCACCCCTCCACTTT
CASSERGLGTGSPLHF
>.|.|TRBJ1-2|TRBV18
TGTGCCAGCTCACCACTAGCCGGGGAACTGGGGCTTTATGGCTACACCTTC
CASSPLAGELGLYGYTF
>.|.|TRBJ1-4|TRBV5-1
TGCGCCAGCAGCTTGGAAGACAATGAAAAACTGTTTTTT
CASSLEDNEKLFF
>.|.|TRBJ1-4|TRBV6-2/TRBV6-3
TGTGCCAGCAGTTACTTCCCGACCTTGGAAGGTGAGGAAAAACTGTTTTTT
CASSYFPTLEGEEKLFF
>.|.|TRBJ1-5|TRBV7-2
TGTGCCAGCAGCTTAGAGGGGACCACGGGTCAGCCCCAGCATTTT
CASSLEGTTGQPQHF
>.|TRBD2|TRBJ2-7|TRBV5-5
TGTGCCAGCAGCTTGAGGTCCGCGGCTAGCGGGTGGTACGAGCAGTACTTC
CASSLRSAASGWYEQYF
>few|.|TRBJ2-7|TRBV11-3
TGTGCCAGCAGCTTTTCCTACTCCTACGAGCAGTACTTC
CASSFSYSYEQYF
>.|.|TRBJ1-6|TRBV5-1
TGCGCCAGCAGCTTGGCCGGGTATTCACCCCTCCACTTT
CASSLAGYSPLHF
>few|TRBD1|TRBJ1-1|TRBV7-2
TGTGCCAGCAGTCCCGGACAGGGCAACACTGAAGCTTTCTTT
CASSPGQGNTEAFF
>.|.|TRBJ2-2|TRBV18
TGTGCCAGCAGACAGGACACCGGGGAGCTGTTTTTT
CASRQDTGELFF